A selection of T cell receptor beta chains follows, all from one sample in a study of a mutant IDH1 vaccine in newly diagnosed glioma. This table comes from immunoSEQ multiplex PCR, and its TCRdb copy is limited to in-frame clones, with some not included. The table has about 51,000 clones, just under 80% seen once. These receptors lack a known antigen. Material: PBMCs, obtained from a glioma patient whose treatment included an IDH1 peptide vaccine. All receptors derive from a man aged 50 or older with glioma. CDR3s include the opening cysteine and the closing phenylalanine or tryptophan. D genes are given only for firm matches. The size of a clone is reported for some rows only, either as once, few or many, or as a class for expanded clones.

D	V	size	J	DNA	CDR3
-	TRBV21-1	-	TRBJ2-7	TGTGCCAGCAGCAAACTTAAGCAGGGGCCTTACGAGCAGTACTTC	CASSKLKQGPYEQYF
-	TRBV29-1	-	TRBJ1-4	TGCAGCGTTGCGGGAGTCGGGGAAAAACTGTTTTTT	CSVAGVGEKLFF
-	TRBV5-1	-	TRBJ1-5	TGCGCCAGCAGCTTGGGCTTGTTCCAGCCCCAGCATTTT	CASSLGLFQPQHF
-	TRBV15	-	TRBJ2-6	TGTGCCATCCGAGGGGGATCTGGGGCCAACGTCCTGACTTTC	CAIRGGSGANVLTF
TRBD1	TRBV7-8	-	TRBJ1-1	TGTGCCAGCAGCCTCACAGGGGGCACTGAAGCTTTCTTT	CASSLTGGTEAFF
-	TRBV2	-	TRBJ1-5	TGTGCCAGCAGTGGCCGGGCTCGGGATCAGCCCCAGCATTTT	CASSGRARDQPQHF
-	TRBV15	-	TRBJ1-4	TGTGCCACCAGCGGTTTAGACAGGCTTAATCCTGAAAAACTGTTTTTT	CATSGLDRLNPEKLFF
TRBD2	TRBV2	-	TRBJ2-5	TGTGCCAGCTGGGCGGGGGGGACTCGACAGGGAGAGACCCAGTACTTC	CASWAGGTRQGETQYF
-	TRBV19	-	TRBJ1-1	TGTGCCAGTAGTATAGAAGGAGTGCCAACTGAAGCTTTCTTT	CASSIEGVPTEAFF
TRBD1	TRBV14	-	TRBJ1-4	TGTGCCAGCAGCCTGGACAGGGTTGATGAAAAACTGTTTTTT	CASSLDRVDEKLFF
TRBD1	TRBV5-5	few	TRBJ1-2	TGTGCCAGCAGCTGGGGGGGGACAGGATCGGTCGGTGGCTACACCTTC	CASSWGGTGSVGGYTF
-	TRBV11-3	-	TRBJ2-1	TGTGCCAGCAGCTTAGCGGGGGGCACCGGTGAGCAGTTCTTC	CASSLAGGTGEQFF
TRBD1	TRBV30	-	TRBJ1-5	TGTGCCTGGAGCGCTGACAGGGAAAATCAGCCCCAGCATTTT	CAWSADRENQPQHF
-	TRBV11-3	-	TRBJ1-5	TGTGCCAGCAGCTATAGGCAGGTGTCTCAGCCCCAGCATTTT	CASSYRQVSQPQHF
-	TRBV6-5	once	TRBJ2-3	TGTGCCAGCAGTTACTCCGACACAGATACGCAGTATTTT	CASSYSDTDTQYF
TRBD1	TRBV29-1	few	TRBJ1-1	TGCAGCGCCAGGGGGACAGGCGCCGCTGAAGCTTTCTTT	CSARGTGAAEAFF
TRBD1	TRBV5-4	-	TRBJ1-1	TGTGCCAGCAGCTTGGGGGGGGGACAGGGTAGGACTGAAGCTTTCTTT	CASSLGGGQGRTEAFF
-	TRBV7-9	-	TRBJ2-7	TGTGCCAGCAGCTTAATCGGGACAGCGGGCCACGAGCAGTACTTC	CASSLIGTAGHEQYF
-	TRBV30	once	TRBJ2-5	TGTGCCTGGCTTCCAGCGGGCCCCTCAGAGACCCAGTACTTC	CAWLPAGPSETQYF
-	TRBV4-1	-	TRBJ2-7	TGCGCCAGCAGCCTCCAAACTGTAGGTACAAGAAGCTCCTACGAGCAGTACTTC	CASSLQTVGTRSSYEQYF
-	TRBV30	-	TRBJ2-5	TGTGCCTGGAGTATCCAGGACCAAGAGACCCAGTACTTC	CAWSIQDQETQYF
-	TRBV6-1	-	TRBJ1-4	TGTGCCAGCAGTGATCCGGGTTATGGGGATGAAAAACTGTTTTTT	CASSDPGYGDEKLFF
-	TRBV4-1	few	TRBJ1-1	TGCGCCAGCAGCCAAGAAACGCGGGGCACTGAAGCTTTCTTT	CASSQETRGTEAFF
TRBD1	TRBV2	few	TRBJ1-1	TGTGCCAGCAGTTACCCCAGGGGGACTGAAGCTTTCTTT	CASSYPRGTEAFF
-	TRBV6-5	-	TRBJ1-2	TGTGCCAGCAGTTACGACGCCTATGGCTACACCTTC	CASSYDAYGYTF
-	TRBV5-1	-	TRBJ1-3	TGCGCCAGCAGCTTGGAGGGCAGGGGAACTGGAAACACCATATATTTT	CASSLEGRGTGNTIYF
-	TRBV18	few	TRBJ2-7	TGTGCCAGCTCACCGGAACAGATTTCTGGGGAGCAGTACTTC	CASSPEQISGEQYF
-	TRBV7-2	-	TRBJ1-2	TGTGCCAGCAGCGAACCGGCAGGTTTCTATGGCTACACCTTC	CASSEPAGFYGYTF
-	TRBV27	few	TRBJ1-1	TGTGCCAGCAGAAGGGGCGGACAGTCCCGAGCTTTCTTT	CASRRGGQSRAFF
-	TRBV7-2	-	TRBJ1-1	TGTGCCAGCAGCGTTGTCGACAGTTTGAACACTGAAGCTTTCTTT	CASSVVDSLNTEAFF
TRBD1	TRBV28	once	TRBJ1-2	TGTGCCAGCAGTTTCACGGCAGGGGGGAATGGCTACACCTTC	CASSFTAGGNGYTF
TRBD2	TRBV6-6	-	TRBJ2-1	TGTGCCAGCCAGCGGGGGTACAATGAGCAGTTCTTC	CASQRGYNEQFF
-	TRBV19	-	TRBJ1-3	TGTGCCAGTAGTACCCCCAGGGAAACTGGAAACACCATATATTTT	CASSTPRETGNTIYF
TRBD1	TRBV6-5	-	TRBJ2-1	TGTGCCATCCCACTACGGGACAGGGAAAGGAATGAGCAGTTCTTC	CAIPLRDRERNEQFF
-	TRBV6-1	-	TRBJ2-5	TGTGCCAGCAGGCCAGGGTTTTCCGAGACCCAGTACTTC	CASRPGFSETQYF
TRBD1	TRBV5-1	-	TRBJ1-6	TGCGCCAGCAGCGTGGGACAGGGGTGGGATTCACCCCTCCACTTT	CASSVGQGWDSPLHF
-	TRBV2	once	TRBJ2-7	TGTGCCAGCATACAGGACAGCGCCTCCTACGAGCAGTACTTC	CASIQDSASYEQYF
-	TRBV6-4	-	TRBJ1-2	TGTGCCAGCAGACAGGGTCCGGACGGCTATGGCTACACCTTC	CASRQGPDGYGYTF
-	TRBV27	-	TRBJ2-1	TGTGCCAGCAGTTTAGGCTACAATGAGCAGTTCTTC	CASSLGYNEQFF
TRBD1	TRBV25-1	few	TRBJ2-1	TGTGCCAGCAGTGCGGGACAGGCCTACAATGAGCAGTTCTTC	CASSAGQAYNEQFF
TRBD1	TRBV28	once	TRBJ2-7	TGTGCCAGCAGATTACCGGGACAGGCAACCTACGAGCAGTACTTC	CASRLPGQATYEQYF
-	TRBV11-3	-	TRBJ2-5	TGTGCCAGCAGCTTGGGGGGCAGGCACGAGACCCAGTACTTC	CASSLGGRHETQYF
-	TRBV29-1	-	TRBJ1-1	TGCAGCTTTTGGCGAGGGGGAAGGGACACTGAAGCTTTCTTT	CSFWRGGRDTEAFF
-	TRBV28	-	TRBJ1-1	TGTGCCAGCAGTGAGTTGGTAGGCAGGGGGAACACTGAAGCTTTCTTT	CASSELVGRGNTEAFF
-	TRBV6-6	few	TRBJ2-7	TGTGCCAGCAGTTACCGACGGGGTCTGGAGCAGTACTTC	CASSYRRGLEQYF
-	TRBV11-2	-	TRBJ1-3	TGTGCCAGCAGCTCCAGATACTCTGGAAACACCATATATTTT	CASSSRYSGNTIYF
-	TRBV2	-	TRBJ2-7	TGTGCCAGCAGTCGAGGGGGGGGCCAATCCTACGAGCAGTACTTC	CASSRGGGQSYEQYF
TRBD1	TRBV7-9	-	TRBJ1-1	TGTGCCAGCAGCACTCGGACAGGGATTAACACTGAAGCTTTCTTT	CASSTRTGINTEAFF
TRBD2	TRBV7-9	-	TRBJ2-7	TGTGCCAGCAGCTTAGCGCTTACTAGCGTCCCCTACGAGCAGTACTTC	CASSLALTSVPYEQYF
TRBD2	TRBV7-3	few	TRBJ2-2	TGTGCCAGCACCTCCGGGACTAGCGGGCTTAACACCGGGGAGCTGTTTTTT	CASTSGTSGLNTGELFF
-	TRBV7-2	-	TRBJ2-7	TGTGCCAGCAGCTCGCTCTACGAGCAGTACTTC	CASSSLYEQYF
-	TRBV2	-	TRBJ2-2	TGTGCCAGCAGCCCGTTCCAGGGGAACACCGGGGAGCTGTTTTTT	CASSPFQGNTGELFF
TRBD1	TRBV19	once	TRBJ2-7	TGTGCCAGTAGTAGGAATGCCGGGACAGGGGGCGAGCAGTACTTC	CASSRNAGTGGEQYF
-	TRBV18	-	TRBJ1-6	TGTGCCAGCTCACCAGAGGGCGGGCTCACCCTCCACTTT	CASSPEGGLTLHF